This TCR beta chain was captured in a study of cytomegalovirus exposure and HLA in healthy donors. Study outcomes and limitations: A list of around 160 TCR beta chains associated with cytomegalovirus was given.

V was clipped by 4 bases and J by 3 bases, with 16 bases between them. Germline V lookup: CDR1 KGHSH, CDR2 LQKENI. This CDR3 contains 15 residues. This clone appeared a single time. Antigen: not known. Profiling relied on immunoSEQ multiplex PCR, and the TCRdb table lists in-frame clones only, not all of them. Here the sample spans approximately 150,000 clones, approximately 87% being singletons. Sequenced material: PBMCs. The sequence was collected from a woman younger than 45 in good health and CMV-seronegative. The rearrangement links TRBV18 to TRBJ2-7, with a weak D call TRBD1 (5 bases). In DNA, the CDR3 is TGTGCCAGCTCACTTGGTTCTGACAGCCACTACGAGCAGTACTTC. It yields the protein CASSLGSDSHYEQYF.